The sequence of this T cell receptor (beta chain) was determined in a study of blood T cell repertoires in COVID-19. About the research overall: Donors in the United States, Italy and Spain gave samples during acute or convalescent COVID-19. From T cells, B-cell-depleted T cells, or PBMCs came the material, which was cDNA or gDNA.

Germline trimming cut 0 bases from V and 12 bases from J; bases unmatched to any gene: 11. The germline V gene encodes CDR1 LNHNV and CDR2 YYDKDF (reference sequence). The CDR3 has 14 amino acids. The authors' processing: Estimation of nucleated cell counts was performed using reference gene primer amplification. This table comes from immunoSEQ multiplex PCR, and its TCRdb copy is limited to in-frame clones, with some not included. The D gene and trimming were derived from the DNA, and the V and J assignments and clone size from that table. The sample comprises 110,000 to 150,000 clones, roughly 78% of which are singletons, and 3% to 4.5% rests with the top ten.

Source material: peripheral blood. This TCR came from a man in his 60s with acute or convalescent COVID-19. The V call is TRBV15, the J call TRBJ2-7; TRBD2 aligns across 7 bases. The chain's CDR3 is CATSRDEAGDSSYF. In DNA form, the CDR3 reads TGTGCCACCAGCAGAGATGAGGCGGGAGATTCGTCGTACTTC.